What follows is one T cell receptor (beta chain) and its context. This clonotype is medium-sized (0.01 to 0.1%) in its sample. No antigen is known for it. No per-base quality is available; no much larger clone lies one base away. The reads were generated on an Illumina HiSeq 2500. TCRdb reran the public reads through fastp at Q25 and MiXCR, keeping productive beta chains. Entries that share a CDR3 protein sequence are merged under the most common genes and DNA. The table for this sample lists about 800 distinct CDR3 sequences; more than 30% of them were counted only once. Under 55% of the sample comes from the top ten. There are 13 amino acids in the CDR3, from cysteine to phenylalanine inclusive. Here the CDR3 DNA is all that survives: 39 bases in frame from base 1. A distance of 10 bases separates the germline ends of V and J, which lose 3 bases and 6 bases respectively. CDR1 and CDR2 are read off the germline V gene (reference sequence) as LNHDA and SQIVND.

This specimen belongs to a study (dated by TCRdb to 2017 to 2019). The study in broad terms: To characterize human CD8+ TCR repertoires that recognize immunodominant viral antigens, the researchers relied on sequence and structural analyses. Broader findings and caveats from the paper: According to the report, the CD8+ TCR repertoires were highly diverse, and those specific to different immunodominant viral antigens were distinct from each other.

Sequencing was performed on CD8+ T cells (not recorded whether cultured). The TCR was taken from a female donor. The sequence links TRBV19 to TRBJ2-3; too little of a D gene remains to name it. The nucleotide sequence is given as TGTGCCAGTAGTATTAGGGCCGGGGATACGCAGTATTTT. This gives the protein CASSIRAGDTQYF. With the portions outside the CDR3 filled from the reference TRBV19 and TRBJ2-3 genes, the complete variable region becomes DGGITQSPKYLFRKEGQNVTLSCEQNLNHDAMYWYRQDPGQGLRLIYYSQIVNDFQKGDIAEGYSVSREKKESFPLTVTSAQKNPTAFYLCASSIRAGDTQYFGPGTRLTVL.